The 7 T cell receptor beta chains listed next were all sequenced from one sample in a study of CD8 T cells in ankylosing spondylitis. TCRdb passed the 5' RACE reads through MiXCR, listing each CDR3 protein once. The sample includes some 250,000 distinct CDR3 sequences, around 25% seen only once; the top ten take over 0.55%. Input material: blood, either unsorted or a sorted T cell fraction (not recorded which). Every receptor here comes from a male donor with ankylosing spondylitis or in good health (not recorded which).

This clonotype came up many times. This sequence joins TRBV9 and TRBJ2-1, with 9 positions matching TRBD1. CDR1 is SGDLS, CDR2 YYNGEE, per germline. The CDR3 totals 16 residues. V lost 3 bases to trimming and J lost 3 bases; unmatched junction nucleotides: 7. The DNA of the CDR3 is TGTGCCAGCAGCGGCAGTCGGACAGGGGACTACAATGAGCAGTTCTTC. This encodes CASSGSRTGDYNEQFF.

The chain couples TRBV20-1 to TRBJ1-1; the match to TRBD1 covers 7 bases. The V segment lost 6 bases and the J segment 0 bases; nucleotides outside the gene matches: 10. CDR1 DFQATT and CDR2 SNEGSKA come from the germline V gene (reference sequence). The CDR3 consists of 15 residues. The CDR3 reads CSADGTDYMNTEAFF. The CDR3 nucleotides read TGCAGTGCAGACGGGACAGATTACATGAACACTGAAGCTTTCTTT.

There are a few counts of this clonotype. The chain carries TRBV28 and TRBJ2-7; 10 bases fit TRBD2. The junction had 11 bases not matched to a gene; V was cut back by 6 bases and J by 9 bases. CDR1 is MDHEN and CDR2 is SYDVKM in the germline V gene. The CDR3 covers 14 residues. The CDR3 coding sequence is TGTGCCAGCAGCCGGAGCGGGGGGGGCTTTGGGCAGTACTTC. This sequence encodes CASSRSGGGFGQYF.

J is TRBJ2-7 and V is TRBV12-3 or TRBV12-4, with no clear D. CDR3 length equals 13 residues. V lost 2 bases to trimming and J lost 2 bases, with 7 bases between them. The DNA of the CDR3 is TGTGCCAGCAGTTTACGTCGAACCTACGAGCAGTACTTC. Residues: CASSLRRTYEQYF.

The chain has TRBV20-1 and TRBJ2-7, with 8 bases matching TRBD1. Looked up from germline, CDR1 is DFQATT and CDR2 is SNEGSKA (reference sequence). V lost 5 bases and J lost 0; bases outside the gene matches: 9. The CDR3 is made up of 15 amino acids. The DNA for the CDR3 is TGCAGTGCTCGTACAGACAGGGGCCCCTCCTACGAGCAGTACTTC. This gives the protein CSARTDRGPSYEQYF.

The table lists this clonotype with many counts. The rearrangement links TRBV29-1 to TRBJ2-3; 11 positions agree with TRBD2. Unmatched junction bases numbered 5, after V lost 5 bases and J lost 1 base. The CDR3 contains 15 residues. Germline V lookup: CDR1 SQVTM, CDR2 ANQGSEA. CDR3: CSVCSGGARTDTQYF. In DNA, the CDR3 is TGCAGCGTTTGTAGCGGGGGGGCGCGCACAGATACGCAGTATTTT.

The sample holds a few counts of this clonotype. The J gene is TRBJ1-1, the V gene TRBV10-3; TRBD1 might be the D (6 bases). Deletions cut 3 bases from V and 2 bases from J, with 13 bases between. The CDR3 spans 15 residues. CDR1 ENHRY and CDR2 SYGVKD come from the germline V gene. The CDR3 DNA reads TGTGCCATCAGTGACCTAGTACAGGGCAACACTGAAGCTTTCTTT. The encoded protein is CAISDLVQGNTEAFF.